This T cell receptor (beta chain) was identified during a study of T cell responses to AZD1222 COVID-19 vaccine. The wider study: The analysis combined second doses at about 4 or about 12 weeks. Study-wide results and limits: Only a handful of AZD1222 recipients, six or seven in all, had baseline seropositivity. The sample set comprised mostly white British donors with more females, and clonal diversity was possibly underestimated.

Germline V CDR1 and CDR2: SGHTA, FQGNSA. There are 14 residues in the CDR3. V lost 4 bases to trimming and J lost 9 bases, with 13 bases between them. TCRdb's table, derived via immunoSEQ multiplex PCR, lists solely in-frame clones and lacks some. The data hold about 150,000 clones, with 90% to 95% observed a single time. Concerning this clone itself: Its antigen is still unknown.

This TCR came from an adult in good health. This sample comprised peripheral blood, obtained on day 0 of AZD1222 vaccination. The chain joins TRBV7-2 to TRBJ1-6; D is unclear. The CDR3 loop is CASSSTAKSSPLHF. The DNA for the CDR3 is TGTGCCAGCAGCTCTACCGCGAAGAGTTCACCCCTCCACTTT.